The 18 T cell receptor beta chains listed next were all sequenced from one sample in a study of Ad26.COV2.S vaccination and SARS-CoV-2 variants. Clones were read by immunoSEQ multiplex PCR, and TCRdb kept only the in-frame ones, dropping some. The sample gives 380,000 or so clones, approximately 86% of which show up once; approximately 12% is in the top ten. Treatment of the sample: roughly 20 received Ad26.COV2.S at low or high dose, single or two shots; about 5 received placebo; per-sample allocation not given. Specimens were obtained on day 63 following the first vaccine or placebo injection. This specimen was peripheral blood, taken in a trial of Ad26.COV2.S vaccine versus placebo. The receptors here all came from a person between 18 and 65 years old who received the Ad26.COV2.S COVID-19 vaccine or a placebo.

V and J are TRBV28 and TRBJ1-6; no clear D. The germline V and J ends were trimmed by 8 bases and 7 bases, with 12 bases remaining between them. There are 13 residues in the CDR3. Germline V lookup: CDR1 MDHEN, CDR2 SYDVKM. The CDR3 DNA follows: TGTGCCAGCGGTGGCCGGGAAAATTCACCCCTCCACTTT. It codes for CASGGRENSPLHF.

This clone was seen only once. This same CDR3 is encoded by further DNA sequences in the sample. The rearrangement links TRBV6-5 to TRBJ2-3, with D uncertain. Germline values: CDR1 MNHEY, CDR2 SVGAGI. This CDR3 region has 12 residues. Trimming removed 6 bases from V and 2 bases from J, with 6 bases in between. Written as DNA, the CDR3 is TGTGCCAGCAGGACATCCACAGATACGCAGTATTTT. Encoded protein: CASRTSTDTQYF.

The chain couples TRBV27 to TRBJ2-7; D remains ambiguous. This CDR3 comprises 11 residues. The germline V and J ends were trimmed by 5 bases and 8 bases, with 10 bases remaining between them. Germline V gene lookup returns CDR1 MNHEY and CDR2 SMNVEV (reference sequence). The CDR3 coding sequence is TGTGCCAGCAGTACGACTGGCAAGCAGTACTTC. It yields the protein CASSTTGKQYF.

This clone was observed a handful of times. The identical CDR3 is also encoded by other nucleotide sequences in the sample. This chain uses TRBV6-5 with TRBJ2-7; 8 bases align to TRBD2. This CDR3 region has 13 residues. Germline V gene sequence: CDR1 MNHEY, CDR2 SVGAGI. The V gene end was trimmed by 10 bases and the J gene end by 1 base; junction bases not matched to a gene: 6. The CDR3 protein is CATGTSLSYEQYF. CDR3 sequence (DNA): TGTGCCACCGGGACTAGTTTGTCCTACGAGCAGTACTTC.

The chain carries TRBV5-1 and TRBJ2-1; TRBD2 matches 13 bases. The V segment lost 4 bases and the J segment 9 bases; nucleotides outside the gene matches: 7. CDR3 length equals 15 residues. Per the germline V gene, CDR1 is SGHRS and CDR2 is YFSETQ. CDR3 in amino acids: CASSLGLAGRGEQFF. CDR3 bases: TGCGCCAGCAGCCTGGGACTAGCGGGAAGGGGTGAGCAGTTCTTC.

This clone appeared a single time. The chain joins TRBV7-9 to TRBJ2-5; TRBD2 agrees at 10 bases. The CDR3 loop spans 16 amino acids. CDR1 and CDR2 from the germline V gene are SEHNR and FQNEAQ (reference sequence). With 2 bases clipped from V and 5 bases from J, the junction kept 8 bases outside the gene matches. The CDR3 loop reads CASSLLTSGPGETQYF. In DNA, the CDR3 is TGTGCCAGCAGCTTACTGACTAGCGGGCCTGGTGAGACCCAGTACTTC.

With respect to this clone: This specimen includes other DNA sequences encoding the same CDR3. The chain employs TRBV9 and TRBJ2-3, with D possibly being TRBD1 or TRBD2 (5 bases each). Germline loops: CDR1 SGDLS, CDR2 YYNGEE. V was shortened by 0 bases and J by 1 base, with 12 bases between the two germline ends. The CDR3 is 16 residues long. CDR3 amino acids: CASSVASGQGTDTQYF. The CDR3 nucleotides are TGTGCCAGCAGCGTAGCTTCGGGGCAAGGCACAGATACGCAGTATTTT.

The rearrangement joins TRBV6-7 to TRBJ2-3, with TRBD1 as a possible D gene (5 bases). TRBV6-7 is an ORF for which the function is uncertain. Trimming cost V 6 bases and J 6 bases, with 19 bases left between them. There are 15 residues in the CDR3. The CDR3 region has the DNA TGTGCCAGCAGCCCCCAGGGCACGAGGATGGATACGCAGTATTTT. It translates to CASSPQGTRMDTQYF.

This rearrangement joins TRBV7-8 to TRBJ2-1; perhaps TRBD2 as D (6 bases). Germline CDR1 SGHVS, CDR2 FQNEAQ. V was shortened by 0 bases and J by 5 bases, with 14 bases between the two germline ends. The CDR3 has 16 residues. CDR3 coding DNA: TGTGCCAGCAGCTTAGCGGGAGGCCTCAAAAACAATGAGCAGTTCTTC. As protein: CASSLAGGLKNNEQFF.

The rearrangement links TRBV18 to TRBJ1-2; 8 bases fit TRBD1. The CDR3 has 15 residues. V shed 3 bases, J shed 8 bases, and the junction held 11 bases outside the gene matches. Germline V gene sequence: CDR1 KGHSH, CDR2 LQKENI. Written as DNA, the CDR3 is TGTGCCAGCTCACCCCTCCCCGACAGGGGATGGGGCTACACCTTC. Translated: CASSPLPDRGWGYTF.

The chain couples TRBV4-3 to TRBJ2-2; the D is unclear. The ends were cut back, 5 bases at V and 0 bases at J, with 7 bases in the middle. The CDR3 is 14 residues long. Germline assignment: CDR1 LGHNA and CDR2 YSLEER. The CDR3 DNA reads TGCGCCAGCAGCGCCCGTCCGAACACCGGGGAGCTGTTTTTT. Translated, it gives CASSARPNTGELFF.

This clone was detected only once. The CDR3 region has the DNA TGTGCCAGCAGTGTTACTAGCGGGAGTCGTTACGAGCAGTACTTC. As protein: CASSVTSGSRYEQYF. The genes are TRBV9 and TRBJ2-7, with 11 bases aligning to TRBD2. J lost 4 bases, V lost 5 bases, and 8 bases had no gene match. Germline CDR1 is SGDLS and CDR2 is YYNGEE. The CDR3 spans 15 residues.

The V gene is TRBV28, the J gene TRBJ1-1; D perhaps matches TRBD1 (6 bases). In germline, CDR1 is MDHEN, CDR2 SYDVKM. V was pared by 5 bases and J by 8 bases, with 12 bases between. There are 12 residues in the CDR3. This CDR3 reads CASSGQIREAFF. CDR3 DNA sequence: TGTGCCAGCAGTGGACAGATTCGAGAAGCTTTCTTT.

Only one count was recorded for this clone. V and J are TRBV7-2 and TRBJ2-3, with D perhaps TRBD2 (6 bases). V was pared by 4 bases and J by 1 base, with 15 bases between. Germline V gene lookup returns CDR1 SGHTA and CDR2 FQGNSA. CDR3 size: 16 residues. CDR3 nucleotide sequence: TGTGCCAGCAGCTCGCTCGGGAGTTACCGCACAGATACGCAGTATTTT. It specifies CASSSLGSYRTDTQYF.

This clone was seen only once. The chain uses TRBV7-2 and TRBJ2-7; 9 nucleotides agree with TRBD1. This CDR3 contains 16 residues. CDR1 is SGHTA, CDR2 FQGNSA, per germline. The V segment lost 6 bases and the J segment 2 bases; nucleotides outside the gene matches: 11. CDR3 in DNA: TGTGCCAGCAGTGGTTACTTCCGGGACAGGGCCTACGAGCAGTACTTC. Protein: CASSGYFRDRAYEQYF.

The V gene is TRBV3-1 (or the pseudogene TRBV3-2), the J gene TRBJ1-2; D is unclear. Germline loops: CDR1 LGHDT, CDR2 YNNKEL (reference sequence). V was cut by 4 bases and J by 2 bases, with 11 bases left in between. This CDR3 region has 14 residues. CDR3 region: CASSRPAPNYGYTF. CDR3 DNA sequence: TGTGCCAGCAGCCGGCCGGCCCCAAACTATGGCTACACCTTC.

This clone was counted a few times. V and J are TRBV4-2 and TRBJ1-6; 8 bases line up with TRBD1. The V and J ends lost 3 bases and 7 bases, in that order; junction bases with no gene match: 5. CDR1 and CDR2 (germline): LGHNA, YNFKEQ. There are 15 residues in the CDR3. Here the CDR3 reads CASSQWDRQNSPLHF. In DNA form, the CDR3 reads TGTGCCAGCAGCCAGTGGGACAGGCAGAATTCACCCCTCCACTTT.

This chain joins TRBV2 and TRBJ2-3; D possibly matches TRBD1 or TRBD2 (5 bases each). V lost 7 bases and J lost 8, with 22 bases in between. Germline lookup yields CDR1 SNHLY and CDR2 FYNNEI. CDR3 size: 15 residues. The CDR3 loop reads CASTTGTAGLGTQYF. The CDR3 bases are TGTGCCAGCACGACCGGGACCGCGGGTCTTGGTACGCAGTATTTT.